Sequencing of this T cell receptor beta chain was carried out in a study of T cells in Graves' hyperthyroidism and ophthalmopathy. Authors of the study amplified TCR beta CDR3 regions from RNA transcripts. HTBI primers were used for first-round RT-PCR of the TCR CDR3. Each CDR3 protein is one row after TCRdb ran MiXCR on the multiplex PCR reads. The sample includes 300,000 to 500,000 distinct CDR3 sequences, about 15% of them seen just once. The germline V gene encodes CDR1 SGHTA and CDR2 FQGNSA. With V trimmed by 5 bases and J by 4 bases, 4 bases remained unmatched. CDR3 length equals 14 residues. This clonotype has ten or more counts.

This receptor was taken from a woman aged 30 to 39 with Graves' hyperthyroidism. The rearrangement links TRBV7-2 to TRBJ1-2; 10 nucleotides match TRBD1. Material: blood. The DNA for the CDR3 is TGTGCCAGCAGCGGAGACAGGGGGCCCTATGGCTACACCTTC. It codes for CASSGDRGPYGYTF.